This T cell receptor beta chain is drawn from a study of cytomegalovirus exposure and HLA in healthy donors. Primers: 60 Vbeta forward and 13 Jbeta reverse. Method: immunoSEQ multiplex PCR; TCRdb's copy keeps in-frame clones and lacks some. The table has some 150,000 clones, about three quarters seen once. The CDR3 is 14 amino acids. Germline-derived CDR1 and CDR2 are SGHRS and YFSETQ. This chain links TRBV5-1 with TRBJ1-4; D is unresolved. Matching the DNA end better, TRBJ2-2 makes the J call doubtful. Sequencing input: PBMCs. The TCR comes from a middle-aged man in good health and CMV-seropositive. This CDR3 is CASSLGPTGGELFF. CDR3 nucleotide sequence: TGCGCCAGCAGCTTGGGTCCCACCGGAGGGGAGCTGTTTTTT.